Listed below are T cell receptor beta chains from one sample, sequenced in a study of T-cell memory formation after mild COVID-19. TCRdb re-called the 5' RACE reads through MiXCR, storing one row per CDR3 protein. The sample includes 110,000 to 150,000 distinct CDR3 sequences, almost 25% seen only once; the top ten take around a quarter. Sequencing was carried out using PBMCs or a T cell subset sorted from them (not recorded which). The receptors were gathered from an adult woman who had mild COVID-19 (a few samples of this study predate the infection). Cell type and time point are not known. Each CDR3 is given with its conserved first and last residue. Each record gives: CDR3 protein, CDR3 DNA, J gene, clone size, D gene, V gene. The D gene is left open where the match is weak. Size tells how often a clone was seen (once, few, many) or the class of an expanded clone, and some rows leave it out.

CDR3aa: CASSPRGESYEQYF; CDR3nt: TGCGCCAGCAGCCCTCGTGGGGAATCCTACGAGCAGTACTTC; j_gene: TRBJ2-7; abundance: -; d_gene: -; v_gene: TRBV4-3
CDR3aa: CASSFVGSETYNEQFF; CDR3nt: TGTGCCAGCAGCTTCGTAGGGTCCGAGACCTACAATGAGCAGTTCTTC; j_gene: TRBJ2-1; abundance: -; d_gene: -; v_gene: TRBV7-9
CDR3aa: CASSELAAGYEQYF; CDR3nt: TGTGCCAGCAGTGAGCTAGCGGCGGGCTACGAGCAGTACTTC; j_gene: TRBJ2-7; abundance: -; d_gene: TRBD2; v_gene: TRBV2
CDR3aa: CASRGGVAQYF; CDR3nt: TGTGCCAGCAGGGGAGGGGTGGCCCAGTACTTC; j_gene: TRBJ2-5; abundance: -; d_gene: TRBD2; v_gene: TRBV25-1
CDR3aa: CASSLADAVYEQYF; CDR3nt: TGCGCCAGCAGCTTGGCCGACGCGGTCTACGAGCAGTACTTC; j_gene: TRBJ2-7; abundance: few; d_gene: -; v_gene: TRBV5-1
CDR3aa: CASSPRLEQETQYF; CDR3nt: TGTGCCAGCAGTCCCCGGTTGGAACAAGAGACCCAGTACTTC; j_gene: TRBJ2-5; abundance: -; d_gene: -; v_gene: TRBV28
CDR3aa: CASSYSRGSTEAFF; CDR3nt: TGTGCCAGCAGTTACTCGAGAGGGTCCACTGAAGCTTTCTTT; j_gene: TRBJ1-1; abundance: few; d_gene: -; v_gene: TRBV6-5
CDR3aa: CAWNGGFGDSPLHF; CDR3nt: TGTGCCTGGAACGGGGGTTTCGGGGATTCACCCCTCCACTTT; j_gene: TRBJ1-6; abundance: -; d_gene: -; v_gene: TRBV30
CDR3aa: CASSTYRSQETQYF; CDR3nt: TGTGCCAGCAGTACGTACCGATCCCAAGAGACCCAGTACTTC; j_gene: TRBJ2-5; abundance: -; d_gene: -; v_gene: TRBV27
CDR3aa: CASSLVSEDEQYF; CDR3nt: TGCGCCAGCAGCTTGGTATCGGAGGACGAGCAGTACTTC; j_gene: TRBJ2-7; abundance: -; d_gene: -; v_gene: TRBV5-1
CDR3aa: CASSQDRRRGEETQYF; CDR3nt: TGCGCCAGCAGCCAAGATAGACGGAGGGGGGAAGAGACCCAGTACTTC; j_gene: TRBJ2-5; abundance: -; d_gene: -; v_gene: TRBV4-3
CDR3aa: CASSQPATGSIEQFF; CDR3nt: TGTGCCAGCAGCCAACCAGCGACTGGTTCCATAGAGCAGTTCTTC; j_gene: TRBJ2-1; abundance: few; d_gene: -; v_gene: TRBV14
CDR3aa: CASSLSSGSEQYF; CDR3nt: TGTGCCAGCAGTTTATCCTCGGGTTCCGAGCAGTACTTC; j_gene: TRBJ2-7; abundance: -; d_gene: -; v_gene: TRBV27
CDR3aa: CASSNPRVIPGELFF; CDR3nt: TGTGCCAGTAGTAATCCCAGGGTGATACCCGGGGAGCTGTTTTTT; j_gene: TRBJ2-2; abundance: few; d_gene: -; v_gene: TRBV19
CDR3aa: CSVEEPGTGTYEQYF; CDR3nt: TGCAGCGTTGAAGAGCCCGGGACAGGGACCTACGAGCAGTACTTC; j_gene: TRBJ2-7; abundance: once; d_gene: TRBD1; v_gene: TRBV29-1
CDR3aa: CASSDIAGDSTDTQYF; CDR3nt: TGTGCCAGTAGTGATATAGCGGGAGACAGCACAGATACGCAGTATTTT; j_gene: TRBJ2-3; abundance: -; d_gene: TRBD2; v_gene: TRBV19
CDR3aa: CATSRDRGVNTEAFF; CDR3nt: TGTGCCACCAGCAGAGATCGAGGGGTTAACACTGAAGCTTTCTTT; j_gene: TRBJ1-1; abundance: -; d_gene: -; v_gene: TRBV15
CDR3aa: CASSLAGLAGLRAYEQYF; CDR3nt: TGTGCCAGCAGCTTAGCTGGACTAGCGGGATTAAGGGCCTACGAGCAGTACTTC; j_gene: TRBJ2-7; abundance: -; d_gene: TRBD2; v_gene: TRBV7-2
CDR3aa: CASSLGQTTYTEAFF; CDR3nt: TGTGCCAGCAGCTTAGGACAGACTACCTACACTGAAGCTTTCTTT; j_gene: TRBJ1-1; abundance: medium-sized; d_gene: -; v_gene: TRBV7-9
CDR3aa: CASSLVVGTGLDTQYF; CDR3nt: TGTGCCAGCAGCTTAGTGGTCGGGACAGGGCTAGATACGCAGTATTTT; j_gene: TRBJ2-3; abundance: few; d_gene: TRBD1; v_gene: TRBV7-6
CDR3aa: CASSFAGAEAFF; CDR3nt: TGTGCCAGCAGTTTTGCGGGGGCTGAAGCTTTCTTT; j_gene: TRBJ1-1; abundance: few; d_gene: -; v_gene: TRBV12-3/TRBV12-4
CDR3aa: CASSLDPGTVETQYF; CDR3nt: TGCGCCAGCAGCTTGGACCCAGGGACGGTGGAGACCCAGTACTTC; j_gene: TRBJ2-5; abundance: -; d_gene: -; v_gene: TRBV5-1
CDR3aa: CASSWTSGRGNEQFF; CDR3nt: TGTGCCAGCAGCTGGACTAGCGGGAGGGGTAATGAGCAGTTCTTC; j_gene: TRBJ2-1; abundance: -; d_gene: TRBD2; v_gene: TRBV7-9
CDR3aa: CSATPPDTGELFF; CDR3nt: TGCAGCGCTACGCCTCCGGACACCGGGGAGCTGTTTTTT; j_gene: TRBJ2-2; abundance: few; d_gene: -; v_gene: TRBV29-1
CDR3aa: CASSQEEWMNTEAFF; CDR3nt: TGCGCCAGCAGCCAAGAGGAGTGGATGAACACTGAAGCTTTCTTT; j_gene: TRBJ1-1; abundance: -; d_gene: -; v_gene: TRBV4-1
CDR3aa: CSVDGNTEAFF; CDR3nt: TGCAGCGTCGACGGAAACACTGAAGCTTTCTTT; j_gene: TRBJ1-1; abundance: -; d_gene: -; v_gene: TRBV29-1
CDR3aa: CASSFLALSGANTGELFF; CDR3nt: TGTGCCAGCAGTTTTTTGGCCCTCAGCGGAGCGAACACCGGGGAGCTGTTTTTT; j_gene: TRBJ2-2; abundance: -; d_gene: -; v_gene: TRBV12-3/TRBV12-4
CDR3aa: CAIIPLRDPDTQYF; CDR3nt: TGTGCCATCATACCACTTCGGGATCCAGATACGCAGTATTTT; j_gene: TRBJ2-3; abundance: -; d_gene: -; v_gene: TRBV2
CDR3aa: CASSYLRGENTEAFF; CDR3nt: TGTGCCAGCAGCTACCTAAGGGGGGAGAACACTGAAGCTTTCTTT; j_gene: TRBJ1-1; abundance: -; d_gene: -; v_gene: TRBV11-2
CDR3aa: CASSENYAEAFF; CDR3nt: TGTGCCAGCAGTGAAAACTATGCTGAAGCTTTCTTT; j_gene: TRBJ1-1; abundance: -; d_gene: -; v_gene: TRBV2
CDR3aa: CASSQLAGGYTGELFF; CDR3nt: TGCGCCAGCAGCCAACTAGCGGGAGGGTACACCGGGGAGCTGTTTTTT; j_gene: TRBJ2-2; abundance: few; d_gene: TRBD2; v_gene: TRBV4-3
CDR3aa: CASSFPGLSYEQYF; CDR3nt: TGTGCCAGCAGCTTCCCGGGACTGTCCTACGAGCAGTACTTC; j_gene: TRBJ2-7; abundance: few; d_gene: -; v_gene: TRBV5-6
CDR3aa: CASSLGQAGANVLTF; CDR3nt: TGCGCCAGCAGCCTCGGACAAGCAGGGGCCAACGTCCTGACTTTC; j_gene: TRBJ2-6; abundance: few; d_gene: -; v_gene: TRBV5-1
CDR3aa: CASSLGGTDYNEQFF; CDR3nt: TGCGCCAGCAGCTTGGGCGGGACAGATTACAATGAGCAGTTCTTC; j_gene: TRBJ2-1; abundance: few; d_gene: -; v_gene: TRBV5-1
CDR3aa: CASSLVGQGINEQFF; CDR3nt: TGCGCCAGCAGCTTGGTGGGACAGGGAATCAATGAGCAGTTCTTC; j_gene: TRBJ2-1; abundance: few; d_gene: TRBD1; v_gene: TRBV5-1
CDR3aa: CASTFHRDTQYF; CDR3nt: TGTGCCAGCACCTTTCATCGGGATACGCAGTATTTT; j_gene: TRBJ2-3; abundance: -; d_gene: -; v_gene: TRBV7-3
CDR3aa: CASRYRDRGYEQYF; CDR3nt: TGTGCCAGCAGGTACCGGGACAGGGGTTACGAGCAGTACTTC; j_gene: TRBJ2-7; abundance: few; d_gene: TRBD1; v_gene: TRBV6-1
CDR3aa: CASSEGATDTEAFF; CDR3nt: TGTGCCAGCAGTGAAGGAGCTACCGACACTGAAGCTTTCTTT; j_gene: TRBJ1-1; abundance: -; d_gene: -; v_gene: TRBV2
CDR3aa: CASSLVYLSGSPDTQYF; CDR3nt: TGTGCCAGCAGCTTAGTCTATCTTAGCGGGAGTCCAGATACGCAGTATTTT; j_gene: TRBJ2-3; abundance: -; d_gene: TRBD2; v_gene: TRBV7-2